This paragraph covers one TCR beta chain sequence. The entry originates in a study of blood T cell repertoires in COVID-19. Study-wide background: PBMCs, B-cell-depleted T cells, or T cells were the source of the cDNA or gDNA that made up the material.

Germline-derived CDR1 and CDR2 are LNHDA and SQIVND (reference sequence). V lost 7 bases and J lost 3; bases outside the gene matches: 5. This CDR3 has 15 residues. How the authors handled the data: Amplified reference gene primers provided the basis for estimating nucleated cell counts. Measured with immunoSEQ multiplex PCR; TCRdb has only the in-frame clones, and not every one. The V and J calls and clone size were taken over from that table, and D and trimming were inferred from the DNA. The sample yields around 110,000 clones, about nine tenths seen once. The TCR was taken from a human donor with active COVID-19. The donor label of this sample is uncertain. This sequence joins TRBV19 and TRBJ2-2; 10 bases fit TRBD2. The sequenced sample consisted of peripheral blood. As DNA, the CDR3 is TGTGCCAGTAAGCTAGCGGGGGTGTACACCGGGGAGCTGTTTTTT. This codes for CASKLAGVYTGELFF. The whole variable domain, filled in from reference TRBV19 and TRBJ2-2, reads DGGITQSPKYLFRKEGQNVTLSCEQNLNHDAMYWYRQDPGQGLRLIYYSQIVNDFQKGDIAEGYSVSREKKESFPLTVTSAQKNPTAFYLCASKLAGVYTGELFFGEGSRLTVL.